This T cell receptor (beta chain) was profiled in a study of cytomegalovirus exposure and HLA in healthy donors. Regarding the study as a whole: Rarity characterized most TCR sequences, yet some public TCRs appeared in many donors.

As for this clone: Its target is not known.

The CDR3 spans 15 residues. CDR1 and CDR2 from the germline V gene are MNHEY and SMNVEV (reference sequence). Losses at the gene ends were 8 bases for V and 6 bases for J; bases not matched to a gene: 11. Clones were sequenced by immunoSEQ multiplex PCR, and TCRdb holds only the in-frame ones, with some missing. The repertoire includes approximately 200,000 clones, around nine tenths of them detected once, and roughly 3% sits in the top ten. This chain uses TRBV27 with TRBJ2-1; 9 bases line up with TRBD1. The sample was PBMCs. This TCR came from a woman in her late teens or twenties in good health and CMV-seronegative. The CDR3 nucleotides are TGTGCCAGCGGGCGAACAGGGACAGGGACCAATGAGCAGTTCTTC. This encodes CASGRTGTGTNEQFF.